A selection of T cell receptor beta chains follows, all from one sample in a study of shared clonotypes between healthy human individuals. Profiled with immunoSEQ multiplex PCR; TCRdb holds only in-frame clones, not every one. The sample shows roughly 2 million clones, less than 95% of them seen only once. Sequenced material: naive CD8+ T cells sorted from blood. The receptors derive from a man between 18 and 29 years old in good health. The CDR3 runs from the conserved cysteine through the conserved F or W. D genes are given only for firm matches. The size of a clone is reported for some rows only, either as once, few or many, or as a class for expanded clones.

>TRBV11-2|NA|NA|TRBJ2-3
CASSLDLAGGLDTQYF
TGTGCCAGCAGCTTAGACCTAGCCGGGGGGCTGGATACGCAGTATTTT
>TRBV27|NA|NA|TRBJ2-7
CASSSSGWSSYEQYF
TGTGCCAGCAGTTCCTCGGGGTGGAGCTCCTACGAGCAGTACTTC
>TRBV28|NA|NA|TRBJ1-2
CASSLVAGELNYGYTF
TGTGCCAGCAGTTTGGTGGCAGGGGAACTTAACTATGGCTACACCTTC
>TRBV19|NA|NA|TRBJ1-2
CASSMFWGSAYGYTF
TGTGCCAGTAGTATGTTCTGGGGCAGCGCGTACGGCTACACCTTC
>TRBV5-1|NA|NA|TRBJ1-3
CASSLGQGLAGNTIYF
TGCGCCAGCAGCTTGGGGCAGGGGCTCGCTGGAAACACCATATATTTT
>TRBV28|NA|NA|TRBJ1-5
CASSLIPDGQPQHF
TGTGCCAGCAGTTTAATCCCAGACGGACAGCCCCAGCATTTT
>TRBV5-1|NA|NA|TRBJ2-4
CASSWDTLTDTWDIQYF
TGCGCCAGCAGCTGGGATACCTTGACGGATACTTGGGACATTCAGTACTTC
>TRBV5-1|TRBD1|NA|TRBJ2-7
CASSFRTGENYEQYF
TGCGCCAGCAGCTTCAGGACAGGGGAAAACTACGAGCAGTACTTC
>TRBV5-6|NA|NA|TRBJ1-2
CASSLFAGDGYTF
TGTGCCAGCAGCCTGTTCGCTGGCGATGGCTACACCTTC
>TRBV27|NA|once|TRBJ2-3
CASSLFQEERTDTQYF
TGTGCCAGCAGTTTATTTCAGGAGGAACGCACAGATACGCAGTATTTT
>TRBV7-3|TRBD2|NA|TRBJ2-5
CASSLLAGGQETQYF
TGTGCCAGCAGCTTACTAGCGGGGGGGCAAGAGACCCAGTACTTC
>TRBV5-6|NA|once|TRBJ1-1
CASSLVPGEDTEAFF
TGTGCCAGCAGCTTGGTTCCAGGGGAAGACACTGAAGCTTTCTTT
>TRBV5-1|NA|NA|TRBJ2-1
CASSLSPGFGSGNNEQFF
TGCGCCAGCAGCTTATCTCCCGGTTTCGGCTCGGGGAACAATGAGCAGTTCTTC
>TRBV9|NA|NA|TRBJ2-7
CASSGPKIPYEQYF
TGTGCCAGCAGCGGACCCAAGATCCCCTACGAGCAGTACTTC
>TRBV11-2|NA|NA|TRBJ1-2
CASSRTDANYGYTF
TGTGCCAGCAGCCGGACAGATGCTAACTATGGCTACACCTTC
>TRBV19|TRBD2|NA|TRBJ2-7
CASSIDPPGLAGATYEQYF
TGTGCCAGTAGTATAGACCCCCCAGGACTAGCGGGGGCCACCTACGAGCAGTACTTC
>TRBV28|TRBD1|NA|TRBJ2-7
CASRPYWTGDYEQYF
TGTGCCAGCAGGCCGTATTGGACAGGGGACTACGAGCAGTACTTC
>TRBV6-1|NA|once|TRBJ2-2
CASSEVLVSNTGELFF
TGTGCCAGCAGTGAAGTATTGGTTTCGAACACCGGGGAGCTGTTTTTT
>TRBV6-5|TRBD1|NA|TRBJ2-1
CASSSGTGYYNEQFF
TGTGCCAGCAGTTCCGGGACAGGTTACTACAATGAGCAGTTCTTC
>TRBV9|TRBD1|once|TRBJ2-2
CASSIRDRGYTGELFF
TGTGCCAGCAGCATCCGGGACAGGGGGTACACCGGGGAGCTGTTTTTT
>TRBV6-5|TRBD1|NA|TRBJ1-1
CASTQRGDRGTEAFF
TGTGCCAGCACCCAACGGGGGGACAGAGGCACTGAAGCTTTCTTT
>TRBV4-1|TRBD2|NA|TRBJ2-7
CASSQMAGDVYEQYF
TGCGCCAGCAGCCAAATGGCGGGGGACGTCTACGAGCAGTACTTC
>TRBV28|NA|NA|TRBJ2-7
CASSSENYEQYF
TGTGCCAGCAGTTCCGAGAACTACGAGCAGTACTTC
>TRBV6-6|NA|NA|TRBJ2-2
CASSHWAGELFF
TGTGCCAGCAGCCACTGGGCCGGGGAGCTGTTTTTT
>TRBV20-1|NA|NA|TRBJ2-7
CSALRIYEQYF
TGCAGTGCGCTAAGGATCTACGAGCAGTACTTC
>TRBV7-9|TRBD1|NA|TRBJ2-7
CASSPWGTGNYEQYF
TGTGCCAGCAGCCCGTGGGGGACAGGGAATTACGAGCAGTACTTC
>TRBV10-3|TRBD2|NA|TRBJ2-7
CAISGTSVSYEQYF
TGTGCCATCAGTGGGACTAGCGTCTCCTACGAGCAGTACTTC
>TRBV6-6|NA|NA|TRBJ2-1
CASSLDASGYNEQFF
TGTGCCAGCAGTTTAGACGCCTCGGGGTACAATGAGCAGTTCTTC
>TRBV2|NA|NA|TRBJ2-7
CASSDETGTTFFSYEQYF
TGTGCCAGCAGTGACGAAACCGGGACAACTTTCTTCTCCTACGAGCAGTACTTC
>TRBV5-6|NA|NA|TRBJ1-1
CASHQMNTEAFF
TGTGCCAGCCACCAAATGAACACTGAAGCTTTCTTT
>TRBV2|NA|NA|TRBJ1-6
CASSEYGRLDYNSPLHF
TGTGCCAGTAGTGAATATGGCCGCTTAGACTATAATTCACCCCTCCACTTT
>TRBV5-5|NA|NA|TRBJ2-7
CASTELGGDSYEQYF
TGTGCCAGCACCGAACTTGGCGGTGACTCCTACGAGCAGTACTTC
>TRBV7-2|NA|NA|TRBJ1-1
CASSLQEDTEAFF
TGTGCCAGCAGCTTACAGGAGGACACTGAAGCTTTCTTT
>TRBV6-1|TRBD2|NA|TRBJ2-3
CAIGTSGGTDTQYF
TGTGCCATCGGGACTAGCGGGGGGACAGATACGCAGTATTTT
>TRBV5-1|TRBD1|NA|TRBJ2-1
CASRGNAGGAYNEQFF
TGCGCCAGCAGAGGGAACGCAGGGGGCGCCTACAATGAGCAGTTCTTC
>TRBV27|NA|few|TRBJ1-6
CASSTSVGSPLHF
TGTGCCAGCAGTACCTCCGTGGGTTCACCCCTCCACTTT
>TRBV5-4|NA|NA|TRBJ2-5
CASSPRDKETQYF
TGTGCCAGCAGCCCCCGGGACAAGGAGACCCAGTACTTC
>TRBV10-3|NA|NA|TRBJ1-1
CAISDRGLSPEAFF
TGTGCCATCAGTGACAGGGGACTGAGCCCTGAAGCTTTCTTT
>TRBV11-2|TRBD2|NA|TRBJ2-7
CASSLDTASGAYEQYF
TGTGCCAGCAGCTTAGATACGGCTAGCGGAGCCTACGAGCAGTACTTC